This entry lists 22 T cell receptor beta chains sequenced from one sample in a study of blood T cell repertoires in COVID-19. Method: immunoSEQ multiplex PCR; TCRdb's copy keeps in-frame clones and lacks some. The sample holds about 370,000 clones; about 89% are singletons and the top ten take around 3%. Sequencing input: peripheral blood. These receptors were taken from a woman aged 30 to 39 with COVID-19, enrolled during active disease.

The rearrangement joins TRBV30 to TRBJ1-2; D is ambiguous. V was cut by 6 bases and J by 6 bases, with 20 bases left in between. The CDR3 extends over 14 amino acids. Germline values: CDR1 GTSNPN, CDR2 SVGIG (reference sequence). The CDR3: CACSFGPRTHGYTF. The DNA of the CDR3 is TGTGCCTGCAGTTTTGGGCCTCGAACCCATGGCTACACCTTC.

The genes are TRBV28 and TRBJ1-4; D might be TRBD1 (6 bases). Trimming stripped 6 bases from V and 0 bases from J, with 14 bases between. The CDR3 sequence is 16 residues long. The germline gives CDR1 MDHEN, CDR2 SYDVKM. CDR3 sequence reads: CASSLDRAATNEKLFF. The CDR3 coding sequence is TGTGCCAGCAGCTTGGACAGAGCTGCAACTAATGAAAAACTGTTTTTT.

This clone was counted once. Other nucleotide sequences in the sample specify the same CDR3. This sequence joins TRBV4-1 and TRBJ2-1; 9 bases agree with TRBD1. V lost 3 bases to trimming and J lost 1 base; unmatched junction nucleotides: 1. The CDR3 consists of 15 residues. CDR1 is MGHRA, CDR2 YSYEKL, per germline. The CDR3 here is CASSQGQGSYNEQFF. For the CDR3, the DNA is TGCGCCAGCAGCCAGGGACAGGGTTCCTACAATGAGCAGTTCTTC.

The chain joins TRBV27 to TRBJ1-6, with D maybe TRBD1 (5 bases). CDR1 and CDR2 (germline): MNHEY, SMNVEV (reference sequence). Trimming pared 0 bases from V and 10 bases from J, leaving 13 bases between. The CDR3 runs to 15 residues. CDR3 protein: CASSLSISQGSPLHF. DNA for the CDR3: TGTGCCAGCAGTTTATCGATCTCCCAGGGCTCACCCCTCCACTTT.

The V and J genes are TRBV6-5 and TRBJ1-6; tentatively, D is TRBD1 (6 bases). Germline V lookup: CDR1 MNHEY, CDR2 SVGAGI. The germline V and J ends were trimmed by 5 bases and 7 bases, with 15 bases remaining between them. The CDR3 has 15 amino acids. The CDR3 sequence: CASSIRTEGNSPLHF. The CDR3 nucleotides are TGTGCCAGCAGTATACGGACAGAGGGGAATTCACCCCTCCACTTT.

This sequence joins TRBV3-1 (or the pseudogene TRBV3-2) and TRBJ2-5; 8 bases match TRBD2. Germline V lookup: CDR1 LGHDT, CDR2 YNNKEL (reference sequence). The CDR3 length is 14 residues. J gave up 4 bases and V 0 bases, and 1 base lay outside the gene matches. The CDR3 sequence is CASSQETSGETQYF. CDR3 sequence (DNA): TGTGCCAGCAGCCAAGAAACTAGCGGAGAGACCCAGTACTTC.

V is TRBV24-1 and J is TRBJ2-1; D possibly corresponds to TRBD1 (6 bases). The CDR3 is 19 amino acids. The germline gives CDR1 KGHDR, CDR2 SFDVKD. V was pared by 6 bases and J by 4 bases, with 27 bases between. CDR3 protein: CATSSRQVVNPPSYNEQFF. The CDR3 DNA reads TGTGCCACCAGTTCGCGACAGGTCGTCAACCCCCCATCTTACAATGAGCAGTTCTTC.

The rearrangement links TRBV24-1 to TRBJ2-1; D perhaps matches TRBD1 (5 bases). CDR1 KGHDR and CDR2 SFDVKD come from the germline V gene. This CDR3 is built from 12 residues. Trimming took 9 bases from V and 5 from J, leaving 10 bases between them. CDR3 bases: TGTGCCACCCAGGGCTACGACAATGAGCAGTTCTTC. Its translation: CATQGYDNEQFF.

The V call is TRBV18, the J call TRBJ2-5; a possible D gene is TRBD1 (5 bases). In germline, CDR1 is KGHSH, CDR2 LQKENI. V lost 1 base and J 4 bases, leaving 16 bases between the germline ends. The CDR3 contains 16 residues. The CDR3: CASSPHDSLWVETQYF. The CDR3 nucleotides are TGTGCCAGCTCACCACACGACAGCCTGTGGGTAGAGACCCAGTACTTC.

The chain is built from TRBV19 and TRBJ1-5, with D perhaps matching TRBD1 (5 bases). The CDR3 is made up of 16 amino acids. V was trimmed by 1 base and J by 3 bases, leaving 13 bases between them. Germline CDR1 reads LNHDA; CDR2 reads SQIVND (reference sequence). The CDR3 DNA reads TGTGCCAGTAGTATAGCCACAGACAGACTCAATCAGCCCCAGCATTTT. Translated, it gives CASSIATDRLNQPQHF. The full variable domain, with the rest looked up from reference TRBV19 and TRBJ1-5, is DGGITQSPKYLFRKEGQNVTLSCEQNLNHDAMYWYRQDPGQGLRLIYYSQIVNDFQKGDIAEGYSVSREKKESFPLTVTSAQKNPTAFYLCASSIATDRLNQPQHFGDGTRLSIL.

DNA for the CDR3: TGTGCCAGCAGCCAAGATCGGTGGTACGAGCAGTACTTC. Translation gives CASSQDRWYEQYF. The V gene is TRBV3-1 (or the pseudogene TRBV3-2), the J gene TRBJ2-7; D gene unclear. The CDR3 has 13 amino acids. Germline CDR1 reads LGHDT; CDR2 reads YNNKEL (reference sequence). The V gene lost 0 bases and the J gene lost 4 bases, with 7 bases spanning the gap.

The V call is TRBV18, the J call TRBJ2-5, with D perhaps TRBD1 (6 bases). The germline CDR1 and CDR2 sequences are KGHSH and LQKENI. V was pared by 0 bases and J by 5 bases, with 13 bases between. The CDR3 contains 15 residues. In DNA, the CDR3 is TGTGCCAGCTCACCACCGAACAGGGAAGGGGAGACCCAGTACTTC. It codes for CASSPPNREGETQYF.

The chain joins TRBV29-1 to TRBJ2-5; 7 positions agree with TRBD1. The CDR3 runs 12 residues. V lost 6 bases and J lost 3; bases outside the gene matches: 4. Germline CDR1 and CDR2: SQVTM and ANQGSEA. CDR3 coding DNA: TGCAGCGTGGGACAGACCAAAGAGACCCAGTACTTC. Protein product: CSVGQTKETQYF.

This clone was picked up one time. J is TRBJ2-7 and V is TRBV7-9; 9 positions match TRBD1. The germline V gene has CDR1 SEHNR and CDR2 FQNEAQ (reference sequence). The CDR3 runs to 15 residues. V lost 5 bases to trimming and J lost 5 bases; unmatched junction nucleotides: 10. CDR3 nucleotide sequence: TGTGCCAGCAGCCAGTTATGGACAGGGGACCACGAGCAGTACTTC. Protein: CASSQLWTGDHEQYF.

This rearrangement joins TRBV4-2 to TRBJ2-5; the D gene is possibly TRBD1 (5 bases). V shed 1 base and J shed 5 bases, with 23 bases lying between them. The CDR3 is made up of 18 amino acids. Germline loops: CDR1 LGHNA, CDR2 YNFKEQ. In DNA, the CDR3 is TGTGCCAGCAGCCAAGGCCCACTGGAACACTTAGGGGCGGAGACCCAGTACTTC. Residues: CASSQGPLEHLGAETQYF.

This clone was seen only once. The chain uses TRBV5-1 and TRBJ1-4, with 8 positions matching TRBD1. The CDR3 runs 17 residues. Germline CDR1 reads SGHRS; CDR2 reads YFSETQ. V lost 4 bases to trimming and J lost 7 bases; unmatched junction nucleotides: 15. The CDR3 sequence is CASSPHNLGQGGEKLFF. As DNA, the CDR3 is TGCGCCAGCAGCCCACACAACTTAGGACAGGGAGGTGAAAAACTGTTTTTT.

The chain uses TRBV6-4 and TRBJ2-7; D is undetermined. V gave up 6 bases and J gave up 3 bases, with 18 bases separating them. The CDR3 is 15 residues long. Germline CDR1 MRHNA, CDR2 SNTAGT. CDR3 sequence: CASSDLGDKYYEQYV. CDR3 nucleotides: TGTGCCAGCAGCGACCTCGGCGACAAGTACTACGAGCAGTACGTC.

The V and J genes are TRBV24-1 and TRBJ2-1; the D is unclear. The CDR3 totals 14 residues. The V end lost 3 bases, the J end lost 7 bases, and 12 bases lay between the germline ends. Germline CDR1 reads KGHDR; CDR2 reads SFDVKD. CDR3 DNA: TGTGCCACCAGTGATCCGCCGCTAGAAAATGAGCAGTTCTTC. This sequence encodes CATSDPPLENEQFF.

Here the CDR3 reads CASSTRTSDDEQFF. The CDR3 DNA reads as TGTGCCAGCAGCACCCGGACTAGCGACGATGAGCAGTTCTTC. The chain is built from TRBV11-3 and TRBJ2-1, with 9 bases lining up with TRBD2. Germline V CDR1 and CDR2: SGHNT, YENEEA. CDR3 size: 14 residues. V shed 5 bases, J shed 8 bases, and the junction held 7 bases outside the gene matches.

Turning to this clone: Different DNA sequences within this sample yield the same CDR3. The genes are TRBV3-1 (or the pseudogene TRBV3-2) and TRBJ2-2, with 11 bases that match TRBD2. The CDR3 runs 15 residues. V was pared by 2 bases and J by 5 bases, with 1 base of the junction left unmatched. The germline V gene has CDR1 LGHDT and CDR2 YNNKEL (reference sequence). The CDR3 here is CASSQRLAGTGELFF. As DNA, the CDR3 is TGTGCCAGCAGCCAACGACTAGCGGGGACCGGGGAGCTGTTTTTT.

This clone was counted a single time. The V gene is TRBV6-2 or TRBV6-3, the J gene TRBJ1-1; D is undetermined. The CDR3 has 14 residues. Trimming stripped 0 bases from V and 6 bases from J, with 11 bases between. CDR1 and CDR2 from the germline V gene are MNHEY and SVGEGT. CDR3 bases: TGTGCCAGCAGTTACTCGTTCTCCGGGTCTGAAGCTTTCTTT. It translates to CASSYSFSGSEAFF.

The gene calls are TRBV4-3 and TRBJ1-1; the match to TRBD1 covers 10 bases. This CDR3 has 15 residues. Germline lookup yields CDR1 LGHNA and CDR2 YSLEER. Unmatched junction bases numbered 6, after V lost 4 bases and J lost 4 bases. The CDR3 DNA reads as TGCGCCAGCAGCCGCGACAGGGGGCACTTCACTGAAGCTTTCTTT. Amino acid sequence: CASSRDRGHFTEAFF.